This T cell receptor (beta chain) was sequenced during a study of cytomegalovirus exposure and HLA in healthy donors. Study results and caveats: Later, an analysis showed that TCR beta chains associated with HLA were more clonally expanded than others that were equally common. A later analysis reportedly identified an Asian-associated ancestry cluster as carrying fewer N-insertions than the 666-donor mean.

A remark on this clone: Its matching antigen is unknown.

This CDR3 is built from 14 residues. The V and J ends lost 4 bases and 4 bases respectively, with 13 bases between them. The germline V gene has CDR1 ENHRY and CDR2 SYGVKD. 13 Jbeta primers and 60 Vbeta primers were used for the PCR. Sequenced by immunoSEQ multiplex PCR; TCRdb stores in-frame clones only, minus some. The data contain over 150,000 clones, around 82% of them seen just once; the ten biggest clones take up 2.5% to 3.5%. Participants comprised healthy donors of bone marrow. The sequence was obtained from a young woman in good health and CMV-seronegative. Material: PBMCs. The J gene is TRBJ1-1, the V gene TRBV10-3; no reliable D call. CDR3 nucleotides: TGTGCCATCAGTGCCCATACTGGCGGCACTGAAGCTTTCTTT. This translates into CAISAHTGGTEAFF.